This T cell receptor (beta chain) came from a study of T cell clones after liver transplantation. About the study: Pre-transplant mixed lymphocyte reactions yielded third-party-reactive TCRbeta sequences as comparators for graft-donor-reactive sequences. Timepoints were pre-transplant, pre-withdrawal, and after withdrawal was completed or failed.

Remarks on this clone: Its antigen is not identified.

Profiling relied on immunoSEQ multiplex PCR, and the TCRdb table lists in-frame clones only, not all of them. The sample records approximately 5,800 clones, about 85% being singletons. General study findings and limits: Donor-reactive sequences fell more than third party-reactive ones, suggesting partial deletion.

The CDR3 totals 15 residues. Germline CDR1 is SEHNR and CDR2 is FQNEAQ (reference sequence). The ends lost 8 bases at V and 2 bases at J; junction bases unmatched: 8. Source: CD8+ T cells from blood, taken before liver transplant. The sequence was collected from a human donor who received a liver transplant. This chain connects TRBV7-9 to TRBJ2-5; 10 bases align to TRBD2. CDR3 DNA: TGTGCCAGCGAAAAGCGGGAGGGCCGGCAAGAGACCCAGTACTTC. Its translation: CASEKREGRQETQYF. Combining the CDR3 with reference TRBV7-9 and TRBJ2-5 gives the whole variable domain DTGVSQNPRHKITKRGQNVTFRCDPISEHNRLYWYRQTLGQGPEFLTYFQNEAQLEKSRLLSDRFSAERPKGSFSTLEIQRTEQGDSAMYLCASEKREGRQETQYFGPGTRLLVL.